This TCR beta chain appears in the sequencing data of a study of blood T cells in healthy people across ages (dated by TCRdb to the mid-2010s). Concerning the study at large: Template switching captured roughly one uniquely barcoded TCR beta cDNA molecule per two T cells in model experiments. The study measured age-related changes in TCR beta repertoire diversity using deep sequencing normalized with unique cDNA molecular identifiers. Four age groups were formed from the donors: young (average approximately 17 years), middle-aged (less than 40), aged (62) and long-lived (less than 85). Donors of different ages were randomly distributed across sequencing lanes to avoid experimental bias. The study analyzed two additional independent replicas of 1 million unique cDNA reads from the same blood draw for two donors, one aged 18 to 30 and one aged 80 or older.

Counted from cysteine to phenylalanine, this CDR3 has 14 amino acids. The DNA shown is the 42-base CDR3, in frame from base 1. The library came from 5' RACE. Sequencing used an Illumina HiSeq 2500. A second 7 to 11 cycle PCR used a sample-barcoded 5' primer and a J-beta primer mix. Each TCR beta cDNA molecule received a unique molecular identifier from a template-switch 5' adaptor carrying 12 random nucleotides. Each sample yielded at least 3 million CDR3-containing paired-end reads. First-strand cDNA was synthesized from all RNA with the Mint cDNA synthesis kit, primed by a TRBC-specific oligonucleotide. Following uracil-DNA glycosylase treatment, a first 18-cycle PCR with universal primers M1SS and BC2_uni_R was performed on all cDNA. The study's own analysis went as follows. For normalization, 1 million high-quality reads were randomly selected from each sample, with every read carrying a distinct molecular identifier. Reads with shared molecular identifiers were discarded instead of being binned into consensus sequences. MiTCR, with a Q25 quality threshold and the strictest error-elimination algorithm, was used for CDR3 identification, clonotype clustering and error correction. A nonparametric unseen species model with Euler transformation was used to estimate a lower bound on total TCR beta diversity. TCRdb reworked the public reads: Q25 trimming with fastp, MiXCR clone assembly, productive beta chains retained. Rows merge per CDR3 protein into single entries with the most common DNA and genes. The V and J calls come from TCRdb's annotation, not from the publication. This sample has around 580,000 distinct CDR3 sequences in its table, and 40% to 55% of those were observed once. About 22% of the sample goes to the ten largest clones.

The donors were under 40 Caucasian individuals from Russia, aged roughly 6 to 90 years, who were systemically healthy. About 9.1 milliliters of peripheral blood were collected from each donor into EDTA-treated Vacutainer tubes. PBMCs were isolated by Ficoll-Paque density-gradient centrifugation, with at least 7 million obtained per sample. Trizol reagent was used to extract total RNA from the PBMCs, yielding at least 6 micrograms per sample. Naive CD45RAhigh/CD27high T cell percentages were measured by flow cytometry on a PBMC aliquot from every donor. This clonotype came up a few times. Its antigen remains undetermined. One junction end disagrees with the germline gene, perhaps due to a read error. Overall study results and their limits: As age increased, observed TCR beta diversity per million T cells dropped in a roughly linear way, and a significant reduction was already evident by age 40. Since profiling was done on bulk unsorted PBMCs, naive and antigen-experienced compartments could not be conclusively compared. A strong correlation was found between observed TCR beta diversity and the percentage of naive T cells measured by flow cytometry. Compared with the aged group, the long-lived group had more naive CD4+ T cells, fewer expanded clones and increased TCR diversity, suggesting age selection. Estimates of total diversity based on one million sequenced T cells were regarded as lower bounds and as underestimates. Donor CMV infection status was unknown, potentially confounding age-related changes in expanded clonotypes.

The sequence is built from TRBV12-3 or TRBV12-4 and TRBJ1-6, and TRBD1 matches 8 of the central bases. This receptor was obtained from a man aged 80 or over in good health. Sequenced input: blood. The CDR3 corresponds to CASRVGTGNSPLHF. At the DNA level, the sequence is TGTGCCAGCAGGGTGGGGACAGGTAATTCGCCCCTCCACTTT.